This TCR beta chain was sequenced in a study of shared clonotypes between healthy human individuals. Study as a whole: Three CD4 naive, three CD4 memory, two CD8 naive and one CD8 memory plate were used per donor.

In the case of this clone: Its antigen remains unidentified.

CDR1 and CDR2 from the germline V gene are KGHSH and LQKENI. The germline V and J ends were trimmed by 6 bases and 1 base, with 16 bases remaining between them. This CDR3 region has 16 residues. Study results and limitations: Generation probabilities of non-shared clonotypes were lower (relative to those shared by all four donors). Memory subsets generally showed smaller estimated richness than naive subsets did.

Each sorted subset replicate got 200 ng genomic DNA, 30,000 or so genomes. The assay was immunoSEQ multiplex PCR, and TCRdb's table has in-frame clones only and misses some. Among some 2.4 million clones listed, approximately 94% were seen once. V and J are TRBV18 and TRBJ1-3, with D possibly TRBD1 on 6 matching bases. The sequenced sample was naive CD4+ T cells from PBMCs. Described subset: CD45RA+ positively selected. The clonotype comes from a young man in good health. Some clones in this sample may be carry-over from other donors' samples. CDR3 region: CASSAAPGTSGNTIYF. In nucleotides, the CDR3 is TGTGCCAGCTCGGCTGCTCCGGGGACATCTGGAAACACCATATATTTT.